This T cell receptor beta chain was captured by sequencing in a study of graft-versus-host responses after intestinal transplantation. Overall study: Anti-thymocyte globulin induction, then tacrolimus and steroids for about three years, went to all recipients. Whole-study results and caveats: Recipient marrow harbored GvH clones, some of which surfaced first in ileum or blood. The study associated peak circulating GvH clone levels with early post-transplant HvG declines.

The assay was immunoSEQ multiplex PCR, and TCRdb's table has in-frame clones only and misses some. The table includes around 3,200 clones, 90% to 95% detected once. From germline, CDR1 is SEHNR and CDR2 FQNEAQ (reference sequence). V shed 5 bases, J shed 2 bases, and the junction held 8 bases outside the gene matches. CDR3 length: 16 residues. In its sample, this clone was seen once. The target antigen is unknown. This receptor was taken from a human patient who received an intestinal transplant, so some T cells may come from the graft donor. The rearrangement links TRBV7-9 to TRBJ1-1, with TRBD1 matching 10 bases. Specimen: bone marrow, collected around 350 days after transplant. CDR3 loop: CASSLARTGGNTEAFF. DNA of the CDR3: TGTGCCAGCAGCCTTGCCCGGACAGGGGGTAACACTGAAGCTTTCTTT.